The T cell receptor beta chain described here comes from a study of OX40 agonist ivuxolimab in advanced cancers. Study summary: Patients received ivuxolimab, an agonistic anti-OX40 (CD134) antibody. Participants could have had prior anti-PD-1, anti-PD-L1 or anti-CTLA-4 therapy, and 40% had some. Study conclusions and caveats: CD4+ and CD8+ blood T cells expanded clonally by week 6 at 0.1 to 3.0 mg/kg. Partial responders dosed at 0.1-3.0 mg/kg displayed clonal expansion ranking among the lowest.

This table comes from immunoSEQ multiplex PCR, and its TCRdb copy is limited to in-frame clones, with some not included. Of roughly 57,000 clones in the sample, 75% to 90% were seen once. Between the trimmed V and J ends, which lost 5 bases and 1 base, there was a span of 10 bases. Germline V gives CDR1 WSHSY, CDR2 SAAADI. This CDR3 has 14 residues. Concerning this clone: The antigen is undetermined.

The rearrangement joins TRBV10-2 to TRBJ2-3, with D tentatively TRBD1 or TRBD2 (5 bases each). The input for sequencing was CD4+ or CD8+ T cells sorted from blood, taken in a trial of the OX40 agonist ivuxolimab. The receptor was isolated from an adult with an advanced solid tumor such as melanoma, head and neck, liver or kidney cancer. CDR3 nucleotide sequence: TGCGCCAGCAGTTTATCGGGGCGCACAGATACGCAGTATTTT. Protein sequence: CASSLSGRTDTQYF.